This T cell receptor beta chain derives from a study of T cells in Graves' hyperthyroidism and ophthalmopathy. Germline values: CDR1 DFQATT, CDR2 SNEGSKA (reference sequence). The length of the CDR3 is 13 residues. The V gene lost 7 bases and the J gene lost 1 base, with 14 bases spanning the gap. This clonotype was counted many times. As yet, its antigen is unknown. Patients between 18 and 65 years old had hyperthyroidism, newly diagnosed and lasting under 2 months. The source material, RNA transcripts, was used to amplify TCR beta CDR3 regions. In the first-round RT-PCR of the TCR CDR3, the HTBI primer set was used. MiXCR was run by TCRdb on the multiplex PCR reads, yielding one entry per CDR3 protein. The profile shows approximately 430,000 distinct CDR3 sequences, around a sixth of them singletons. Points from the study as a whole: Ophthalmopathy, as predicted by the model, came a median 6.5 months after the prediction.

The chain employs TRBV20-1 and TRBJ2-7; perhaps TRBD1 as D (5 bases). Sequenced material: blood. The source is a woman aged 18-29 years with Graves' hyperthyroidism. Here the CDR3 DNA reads TGCAGTGTTCTCCGGACAAATTCCTACGAGCAGTACTTC. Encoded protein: CSVLRTNSYEQYF.